This T cell receptor beta chain stems from a study of OX40 agonist ivuxolimab in advanced cancers. Study-level background: In this cohort, patients received ivuxolimab, an agonistic anti-OX40 (CD134) antibody. Dose-escalation patients' cancers were hepatocellular carcinoma, melanoma, renal cell or head and neck cancer.

Generated by immunoSEQ multiplex PCR, the TCRdb table keeps only in-frame clones and is missing some. Of about 76,000 clones in the sample, roughly 85% are singletons; the top ten hold about 0.57%. V gave up 9 bases and J gave up 0 bases, with 12 bases separating them. This CDR3 is 14 amino acids long. Germline CDR1 reads KGHSH; CDR2 reads LQKENI. General study results and limits: Low clonal expansion, among the lowest seen, marked partial responders at 0.1-3.0 mg/kg. CD8+ T cells (on average) carried more expanded clones than CD4+ T cells.

With respect to this clone: What it binds is not known.

The sequence derives from an adult with an advanced solid tumor such as melanoma, head and neck, liver or kidney cancer. The rearrangement joins TRBV18 to TRBJ2-1; no definite D call. Sequencing used CD4+ or CD8+ T cells sorted from blood, obtained in a trial of the OX40 agonist ivuxolimab. The CDR3, as DNA: TGTGCCAGTTTACAAGCGCTCTCCTACAATGAGCAGTTCTTC. Amino acid sequence: CASLQALSYNEQFF.